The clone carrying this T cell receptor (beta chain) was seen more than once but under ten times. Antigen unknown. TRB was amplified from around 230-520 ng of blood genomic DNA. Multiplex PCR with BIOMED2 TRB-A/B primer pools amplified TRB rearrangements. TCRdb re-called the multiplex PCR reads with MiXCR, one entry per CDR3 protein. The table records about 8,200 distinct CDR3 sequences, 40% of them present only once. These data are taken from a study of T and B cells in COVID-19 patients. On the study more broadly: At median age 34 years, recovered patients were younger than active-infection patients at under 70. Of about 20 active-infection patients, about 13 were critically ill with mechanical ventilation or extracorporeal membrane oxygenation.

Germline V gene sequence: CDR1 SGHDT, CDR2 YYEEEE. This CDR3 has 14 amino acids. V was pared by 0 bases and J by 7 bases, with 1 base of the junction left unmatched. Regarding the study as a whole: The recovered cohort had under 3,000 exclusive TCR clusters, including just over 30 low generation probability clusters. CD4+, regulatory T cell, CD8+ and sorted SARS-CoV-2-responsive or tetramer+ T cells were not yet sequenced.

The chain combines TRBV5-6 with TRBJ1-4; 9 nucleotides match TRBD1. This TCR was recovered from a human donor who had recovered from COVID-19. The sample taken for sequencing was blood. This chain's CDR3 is CASSLDRGREKLFF. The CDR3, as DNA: TGTGCCAGCAGCTTGGACAGGGGGCGTGAAAAACTGTTTTTT.